The T cell receptor beta chain described here comes from a study of T cells in Graves' hyperthyroidism and ophthalmopathy. As for the study in general: Blood was drawn when the patient was first diagnosed and still untreated.

Amplification of TCR beta CDR3 regions used RNA as the template. The study used the HTBI primer set for a first-round RT-PCR of the TCR CDR3. TCRdb redid the calling of the multiplex PCR reads with MiXCR, one entry per CDR3 protein. The sample has a few hundred thousand distinct CDR3 sequences, approximately 15% seen once. As concerns this clonotype: Its antigen is not known.

Findings and limits, study-wide: Ophthalmopathy stood apart from stable hyperthyroidism in a 13 V-J model.

The junction had 12 bases not matched to a gene; V was cut back by 4 bases and J by 4 bases. From germline, CDR1 is GTSNPN and CDR2 SVGIG (reference sequence). This CDR3 is 15 amino acids long. This receptor was identified in a woman in her 30s with Graves' hyperthyroidism. The V and J genes are TRBV30 and TRBJ1-2; 7 nucleotides line up with TRBD1. Sequenced input: blood. The CDR3 spells CAWIPGEDRPYGYTF. DNA of the CDR3: TGTGCCTGGATTCCAGGGGAGGACAGGCCCTATGGCTACACCTTC.